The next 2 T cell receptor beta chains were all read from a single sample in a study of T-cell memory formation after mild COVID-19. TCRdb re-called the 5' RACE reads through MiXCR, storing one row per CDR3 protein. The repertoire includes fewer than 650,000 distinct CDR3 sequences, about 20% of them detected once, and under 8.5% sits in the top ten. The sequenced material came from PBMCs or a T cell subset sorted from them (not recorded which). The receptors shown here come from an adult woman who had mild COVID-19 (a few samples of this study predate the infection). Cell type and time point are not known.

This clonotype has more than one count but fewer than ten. The CDR3 sequence is CASSLSRSDSKNYGYTF. The CDR3 coding sequence is TGTGCCAGCAGTTTATCACGATCGGACAGTAAAAACTATGGCTACACCTTC. The chain carries TRBV12-3 or TRBV12-4 and TRBJ1-2, with a tentative D call TRBD1 (6 bases). V was cut by 2 bases and J by 2 bases, with 18 bases left in between. The CDR3 totals 17 residues.

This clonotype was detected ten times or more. CDR3 sequence: CASSLYLRSTELFAGNQPQHF. The DNA of the CDR3 is TGCGCCAGCAGCTTGTACTTAAGGTCTACAGAATTATTTGCTGGCAATCAGCCCCAGCATTTT. The genes are TRBV5-1 and TRBJ1-5; D uncertain. Germline V gene lookup returns CDR1 SGHRS and CDR2 YFSETQ. The CDR3 is 21 amino acids. V dropped 1 base and J dropped 2 bases, with 28 bases sitting between them.